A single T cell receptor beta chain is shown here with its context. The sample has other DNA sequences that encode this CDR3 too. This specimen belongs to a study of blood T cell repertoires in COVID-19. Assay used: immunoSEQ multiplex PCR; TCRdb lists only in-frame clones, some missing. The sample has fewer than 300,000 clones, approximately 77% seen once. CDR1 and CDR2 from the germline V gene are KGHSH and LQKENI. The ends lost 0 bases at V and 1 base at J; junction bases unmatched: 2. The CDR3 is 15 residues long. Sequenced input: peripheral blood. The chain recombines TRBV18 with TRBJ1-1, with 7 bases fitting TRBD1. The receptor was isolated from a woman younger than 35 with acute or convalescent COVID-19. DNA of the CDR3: TGTGCCAGCTCACCACCGGGGACAGCGAACACTGAAGCTTTCTTT. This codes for CASSPPGTANTEAFF.